These T cell receptor beta chains were read from a single sample in a study of cytomegalovirus exposure and HLA in healthy donors. Data came from immunoSEQ multiplex PCR; TCRdb stores just in-frame clones and leaves some out. The sample data list over 60,000 clones. Sequences were obtained from PBMCs. The receptor source for this set is a female donor in good health and CMV-seropositive. Both conserved end residues are part of each CDR3. The order of the fields is D gene, V gene, J gene, CDR3 DNA, CDR3 protein. D genes are given only for firm matches.

d_gene: .
v_gene: TRBV4-1
j_gene: TRBJ1-3
CDR3nt: TGCGCCAGCAGCCAAGACAGGGGCCAGGGCCTTTCCTTCTCTGGAAACACCATATATTTT
CDR3aa: CASSQDRGQGLSFSGNTIYF

d_gene: TRBD1
v_gene: TRBV4-3
j_gene: TRBJ2-7
CDR3nt: TGCGCCAGCAGCCAAGCTACCGGGACAGGGTACCACGAGCAGTACTTC
CDR3aa: CASSQATGTGYHEQYF

d_gene: TRBD1
v_gene: TRBV10-3
j_gene: TRBJ1-2
CDR3nt: TGTGCCATCAGTGTAACAGGGGAAGACGGCTACACCTTC
CDR3aa: CAISVTGEDGYTF

d_gene: TRBD1
v_gene: TRBV4-3
j_gene: TRBJ1-1
CDR3nt: TGCGCCAGCAGCCAAGGACAGGGCCCCACTGAAGCTTTCTTT
CDR3aa: CASSQGQGPTEAFF

d_gene: TRBD1
v_gene: TRBV6-6
j_gene: TRBJ2-1
CDR3nt: TGTGCCAGCAGTCCACAGGGGACTGAGCAGTTCTTC
CDR3aa: CASSPQGTEQFF

d_gene: TRBD2
v_gene: TRBV30
j_gene: TRBJ2-3
CDR3nt: TGTGCCGGGGGACTAGCGGGGGACACGCAGTATTTT
CDR3aa: CAGGLAGDTQYF

d_gene: .
v_gene: TRBV28
j_gene: TRBJ2-7
CDR3nt: TGTGCCAGCAGTTCTCCCCCTGAGCAGTACTTC
CDR3aa: CASSSPPEQYF

d_gene: TRBD1
v_gene: TRBV19
j_gene: TRBJ2-2
CDR3nt: TGTGCCAGTAGAGGGACAGGGGCGGGCACCGGGGAGCTGTTTTTT
CDR3aa: CASRGTGAGTGELFF

d_gene: .
v_gene: TRBV5-1
j_gene: TRBJ2-7
CDR3nt: TGCGCCAGCAGCTTGTCGCCCAGACATGTTGAGGAGCAGTACTTC
CDR3aa: CASSLSPRHVEEQYF

d_gene: .
v_gene: TRBV30
j_gene: TRBJ1-2
CDR3nt: TGTGCCTGGAGTGTACGCGGAGGGGCGGGGTATGGCTACACCTTC
CDR3aa: CAWSVRGGAGYGYTF

d_gene: TRBD1
v_gene: TRBV30
j_gene: TRBJ1-4
CDR3nt: TGTGCCTGGAGTCTGGACAGGGCGGGCGAAAAACTGTTTTTT
CDR3aa: CAWSLDRAGEKLFF

d_gene: TRBD1
v_gene: TRBV6-1
j_gene: TRBJ2-4
CDR3nt: TGTGCCAGCAGTGTAGACAGGGTCGCTGGCATTCAGTACTTC
CDR3aa: CASSVDRVAGIQYF

d_gene: .
v_gene: TRBV30
j_gene: TRBJ1-1
CDR3nt: TGTGCCTGGAGTGTTGGAGGCCTCACTGAAGCTTTCTTT
CDR3aa: CAWSVGGLTEAFF

d_gene: .
v_gene: TRBV9
j_gene: TRBJ1-2
CDR3nt: TGTGCCAGCAGCGCCGGAGGTAGTCCCCTTAACTATGGCTACACCTTC
CDR3aa: CASSAGGSPLNYGYTF

d_gene: TRBD2
v_gene: TRBV5-1
j_gene: TRBJ2-5
CDR3nt: TGCGCCAGCAGCTTGGGAGATTCGGGAGGAGAGACCCAGTACTTC
CDR3aa: CASSLGDSGGETQYF

d_gene: .
v_gene: TRBV9
j_gene: TRBJ2-2
CDR3nt: TGTGCCAGCAGCGTAGCTCGTCGTGGGGAGCTGTTTTTT
CDR3aa: CASSVARRGELFF

d_gene: .
v_gene: TRBV15
j_gene: TRBJ2-7
CDR3nt: TGTGCCACCAGCCGGGATGAAGACGAGCAGTACTTC
CDR3aa: CATSRDEDEQYF

d_gene: TRBD1
v_gene: TRBV7-3
j_gene: TRBJ2-2
CDR3nt: TGTGCCAGCAGCTTATATCAGGGGGCCGGGGAGCTGTTTTTT
CDR3aa: CASSLYQGAGELFF

d_gene: .
v_gene: TRBV7-8
j_gene: TRBJ1-1
CDR3nt: TGTGCCAGCAGCCCAGGGGTCCAAATAGAGAACACTGAAGCTTTCTTT
CDR3aa: CASSPGVQIENTEAFF

d_gene: TRBD2
v_gene: TRBV6-5
j_gene: TRBJ2-7
CDR3nt: TGTGCCAGCAGGTCAGCGGGAGGGGGCTACGAGCAGTACTTC
CDR3aa: CASRSAGGGYEQYF

d_gene: .
v_gene: TRBV29-1
j_gene: TRBJ2-3
CDR3nt: TGCAGCGTTCGCCACCGGGTGACAGATACGCAGTATTTT
CDR3aa: CSVRHRVTDTQYF

d_gene: TRBD1
v_gene: TRBV7-2
j_gene: TRBJ1-6
CDR3nt: TGTGCCAGCAGCTTAGAGGGACAGAAAAATTCACCCCTCCACTTT
CDR3aa: CASSLEGQKNSPLHF

d_gene: TRBD1
v_gene: TRBV7-8
j_gene: TRBJ1-1
CDR3nt: TGTGCCAGCAGCCCAAGGTGGGCAGACCAGGGGGCTAAAGCTTTCTTT
CDR3aa: CASSPRWADQGAKAFF

d_gene: .
v_gene: TRBV2
j_gene: TRBJ2-5
CDR3nt: TGTGCCAGCACCGAGGGCAGAACACAAGAGACCCAGTACTTC
CDR3aa: CASTEGRTQETQYF

d_gene: TRBD1
v_gene: TRBV4-2
j_gene: TRBJ1-5
CDR3nt: TGTGCCAGCAGCCAAGAGGACAGGGTGGGAGATCAGCCCCAGCATTTT
CDR3aa: CASSQEDRVGDQPQHF

d_gene: TRBD1
v_gene: TRBV28
j_gene: TRBJ1-6
CDR3nt: TGTGCCAGCAGGCCGGGACAGTCGGTAGCCTTGCCTAATTCACCCCTCCACTTT
CDR3aa: CASRPGQSVALPNSPLHF

d_gene: TRBD2
v_gene: TRBV7-3
j_gene: TRBJ2-3
CDR3nt: TGTGCCAGCAGCGCCGGGGGGGGGATAACTAGCACAGATACGCAGTATTTT
CDR3aa: CASSAGGGITSTDTQYF

d_gene: TRBD2
v_gene: TRBV29-1
j_gene: TRBJ2-5
CDR3nt: TGCAGCGTTAGTGGGCTCTCCGTCGGGGGGAGGGCCTTCCAAGAGACCCAGTACTTC
CDR3aa: CSVSGLSVGGRAFQETQYF

d_gene: .
v_gene: TRBV18
j_gene: TRBJ2-1
CDR3nt: TGTGCCAGCTCACCTCGACTAGAAAAGTTCTTC
CDR3aa: CASSPRLEKFF

d_gene: .
v_gene: TRBV7-8
j_gene: TRBJ2-7
CDR3nt: TGTGCCAGCAGCGGCAAGACATTTCCCTACGAGCAGTACTTC
CDR3aa: CASSGKTFPYEQYF

d_gene: .
v_gene: TRBV9
j_gene: TRBJ1-4
CDR3nt: TGTGCCAGCAGCGTAGGGACAGTTGGGACTAATGAAAAACTGTTTTTT
CDR3aa: CASSVGTVGTNEKLFF

d_gene: .
v_gene: TRBV11-2
j_gene: TRBJ2-3
CDR3nt: TGTGCCAGCAGCTGGTCTGGGGGGTCAGATACGCAGTATTTT
CDR3aa: CASSWSGGSDTQYF

d_gene: TRBD1
v_gene: TRBV29-1
j_gene: TRBJ1-2
CDR3nt: TGCAGCACCGCAGGGACAGGCTATGGCTACACCTTC
CDR3aa: CSTAGTGYGYTF

d_gene: TRBD2
v_gene: TRBV5-6
j_gene: TRBJ2-3
CDR3nt: TGTGCCAGCAGCTTCCCGGGAGGTCATTTCACAGATACGCAGTATTTT
CDR3aa: CASSFPGGHFTDTQYF

d_gene: .
v_gene: TRBV27
j_gene: TRBJ2-5
CDR3nt: TGTGCCAGCCGGTCCGGGGAGACCCAGTACTTC
CDR3aa: CASRSGETQYF